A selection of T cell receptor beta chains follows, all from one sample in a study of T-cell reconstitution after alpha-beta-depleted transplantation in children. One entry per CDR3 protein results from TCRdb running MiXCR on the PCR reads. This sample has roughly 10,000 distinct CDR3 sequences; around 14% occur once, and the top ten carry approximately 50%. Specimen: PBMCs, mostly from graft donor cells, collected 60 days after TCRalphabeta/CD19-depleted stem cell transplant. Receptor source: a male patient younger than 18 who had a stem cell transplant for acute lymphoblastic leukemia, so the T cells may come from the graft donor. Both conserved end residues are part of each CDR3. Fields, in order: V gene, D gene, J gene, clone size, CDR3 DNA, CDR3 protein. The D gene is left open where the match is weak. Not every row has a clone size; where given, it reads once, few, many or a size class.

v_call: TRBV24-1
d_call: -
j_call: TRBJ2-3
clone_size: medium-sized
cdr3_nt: TGTGCCACCAGTGATTTCCCCCCGTTGGATACGCAGTATTTT
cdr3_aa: CATSDFPPLDTQYF

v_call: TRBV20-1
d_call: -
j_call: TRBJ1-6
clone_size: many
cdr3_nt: TGCAGTGCGACGGACTCAAGCTCCTATAATTCACCCCTCCACTTT
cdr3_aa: CSATDSSSYNSPLHF

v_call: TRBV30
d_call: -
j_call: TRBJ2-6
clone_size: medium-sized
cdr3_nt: TGTGCCTGGACGAGAGGGCCCCCCTCTGGGGCCAACGTCCTGACTTTC
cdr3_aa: CAWTRGPPSGANVLTF

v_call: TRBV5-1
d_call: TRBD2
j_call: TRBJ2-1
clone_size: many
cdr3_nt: TGCGCCAGCAGCTTGGGCGGGAGAGGGGATGAGCAGTTCTTC
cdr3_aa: CASSLGGRGDEQFF

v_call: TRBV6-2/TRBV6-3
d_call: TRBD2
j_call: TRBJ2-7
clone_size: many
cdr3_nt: TGTGCCAGCAGCCTTGGACTAGCTTGGGACTACGAGCAGTACTTC
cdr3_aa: CASSLGLAWDYEQYF

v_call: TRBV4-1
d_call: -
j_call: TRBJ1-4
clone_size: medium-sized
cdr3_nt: TGCGCCAGCAGCCAAGATATCGACAGCCTTAATGAAAAACTGTTTTTT
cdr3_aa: CASSQDIDSLNEKLFF

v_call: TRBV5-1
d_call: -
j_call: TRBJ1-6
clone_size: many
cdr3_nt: TGCGCCAGCAGCTCCCTGGGCGGGGGCAGGAGGGGATCACCCCTCCACTTT
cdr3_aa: CASSSLGGGRRGSPLHF

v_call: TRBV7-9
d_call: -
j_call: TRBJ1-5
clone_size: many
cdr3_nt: TGTGCCAGCGGATCACAGGGCGAACAGCCCCAGCATTTT
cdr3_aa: CASGSQGEQPQHF

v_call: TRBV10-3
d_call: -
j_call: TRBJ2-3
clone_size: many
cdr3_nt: TGTGCCATCAGTGAGTCACCACTAGCCTACACAGATACGCAGTATTTT
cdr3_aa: CAISESPLAYTDTQYF

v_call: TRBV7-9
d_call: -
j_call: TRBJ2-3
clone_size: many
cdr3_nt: TGTGCCGCGGAAGGGGCTCGCGGGTCATACACAGATACGCAGTATTTT
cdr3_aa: CAAEGARGSYTDTQYF

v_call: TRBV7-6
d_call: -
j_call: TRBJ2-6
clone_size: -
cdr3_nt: TGTGCCAGCAGCTTAACCCCACCCTCTGGGGCCAACGTCCTGACTTTC
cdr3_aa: CASSLTPPSGANVLTF

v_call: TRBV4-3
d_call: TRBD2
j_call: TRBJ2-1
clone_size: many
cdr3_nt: TGCGCCAGCAGCCAGGGACTAGCGGGGGCTAATGAGCAGTTCTTC
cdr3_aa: CASSQGLAGANEQFF

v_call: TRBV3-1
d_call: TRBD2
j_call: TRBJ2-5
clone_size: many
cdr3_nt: TGTGCCAGCAGCCATAGACGGACTAGGGGAGAGACCCAGTACTTC
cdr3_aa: CASSHRRTRGETQYF

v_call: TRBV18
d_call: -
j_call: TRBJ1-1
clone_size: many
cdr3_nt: TGTGCCAGCTCACTATCGAACACTGAAGCTTTCTTT
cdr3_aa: CASSLSNTEAFF

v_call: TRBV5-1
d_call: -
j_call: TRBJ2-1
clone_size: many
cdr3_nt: TGCGCCAGCAGGGGTCCTGGTGAGCAGTTCTTC
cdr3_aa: CASRGPGEQFF

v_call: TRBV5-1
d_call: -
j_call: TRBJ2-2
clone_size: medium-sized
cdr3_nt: TGCGCCAGCAGTGCACAGGGTAGAAGGACCGGGGAGCTGTTTTTT
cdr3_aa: CASSAQGRRTGELFF

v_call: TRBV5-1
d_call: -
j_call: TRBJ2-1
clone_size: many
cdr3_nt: TGCGCCAGCAGCTTCGCTACCGGGACTTCCTCCTACAATGAGCAGTTCTTC
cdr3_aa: CASSFATGTSSYNEQFF

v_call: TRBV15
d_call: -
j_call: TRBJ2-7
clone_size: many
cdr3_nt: TGTGCCACCAGCCCATTCCTCGGACCGATCTACGAGCAGTACTTC
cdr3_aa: CATSPFLGPIYEQYF

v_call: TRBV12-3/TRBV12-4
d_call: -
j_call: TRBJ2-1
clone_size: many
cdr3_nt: TGTGCCAGCAGTTTAGGCGGGACCTCCTACAATGAGCAGTTCTTC
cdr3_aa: CASSLGGTSYNEQFF

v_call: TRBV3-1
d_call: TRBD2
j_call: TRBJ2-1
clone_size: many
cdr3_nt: TGTGCCAGCAGCCAAGAAGGGCACCTAGCGGGAGAAGACAATGAGCAGTTCTTC
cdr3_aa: CASSQEGHLAGEDNEQFF

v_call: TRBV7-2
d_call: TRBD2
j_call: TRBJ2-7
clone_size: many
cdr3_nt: TGTGCCAGCCGTGTGGGGGGGAACACCTACGAGCAGTACTTC
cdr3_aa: CASRVGGNTYEQYF

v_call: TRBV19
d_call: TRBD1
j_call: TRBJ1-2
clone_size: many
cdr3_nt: TGTGCCAGTAGTTTTCTCACAGGGGGCAGTAACTATGGCTACACCTTC
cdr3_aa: CASSFLTGGSNYGYTF

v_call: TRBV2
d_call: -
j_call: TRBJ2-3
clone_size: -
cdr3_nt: TGTGCCAGCACCCCAGAGGGACGCCAAAGCACAGATACGCAGTATTTT
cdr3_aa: CASTPEGRQSTDTQYF

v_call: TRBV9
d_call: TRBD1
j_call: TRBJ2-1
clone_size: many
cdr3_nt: TGTGCCAGCAGCGAAGACACTTGGACAGGGCTATACAATGAGCAGTTCTTC
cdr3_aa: CASSEDTWTGLYNEQFF

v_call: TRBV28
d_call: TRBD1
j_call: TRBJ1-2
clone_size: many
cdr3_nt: TGTGCCAGCAGTTTAAGGAGGGGGCGTCTTAATGGCTACACCTTC
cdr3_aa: CASSLRRGRLNGYTF

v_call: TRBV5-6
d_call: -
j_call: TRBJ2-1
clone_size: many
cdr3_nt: TGTGCCAGCAGCTTATTAACGGGCAGATACAACAATGAGCAGTTCTTC
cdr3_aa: CASSLLTGRYNNEQFF

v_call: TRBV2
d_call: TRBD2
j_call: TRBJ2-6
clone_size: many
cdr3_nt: TGTGCCAGCAGTGAGATTAGCGGGGGGCTAGGAGGGGCCAACGTCCTGACTTTC
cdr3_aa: CASSEISGGLGGANVLTF

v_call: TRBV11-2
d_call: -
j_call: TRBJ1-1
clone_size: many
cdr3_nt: TGTGCCAGCAGCTTAGACAGACGGACTGAAGCTTTCTTT
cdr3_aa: CASSLDRRTEAFF

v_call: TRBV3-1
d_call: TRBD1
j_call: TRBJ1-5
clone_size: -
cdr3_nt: TGTGCCAGCAACTTAGGTGGGAGACAGGGACTAAATCAGCCCCAGCATTTT
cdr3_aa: CASNLGGRQGLNQPQHF

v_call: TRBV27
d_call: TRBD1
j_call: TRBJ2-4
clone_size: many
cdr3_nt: TGTGCCAGCAGAGACAGGGGGAAGGCCAAAAACATTCAGTACTTC
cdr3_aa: CASRDRGKAKNIQYF

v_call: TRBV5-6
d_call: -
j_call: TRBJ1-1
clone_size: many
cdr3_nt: TGTGCCAGCAGCTTCTCCGGGTGGCCTGAAGCTTTCTTT
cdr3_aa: CASSFSGWPEAFF

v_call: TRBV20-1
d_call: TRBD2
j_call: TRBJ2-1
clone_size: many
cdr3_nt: TGCAGTGCTAGATCACGGGACGGGACTAGACTTCGAAATGAGCAGTTCTTC
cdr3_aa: CSARSRDGTRLRNEQFF

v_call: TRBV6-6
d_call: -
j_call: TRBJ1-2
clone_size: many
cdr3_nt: TGTGCCAGCAGTATCCCTCAGGAGAGTGATGGCTACACCTTC
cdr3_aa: CASSIPQESDGYTF

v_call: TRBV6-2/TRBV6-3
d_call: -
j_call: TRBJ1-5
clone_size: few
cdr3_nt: TGTGCCAGCAGTCGCAGGGAGAGGAATCAGCCCCAGCATTTT
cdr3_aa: CASSRRERNQPQHF

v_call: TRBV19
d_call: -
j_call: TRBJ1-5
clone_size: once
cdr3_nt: TGTGCCAGTAGTGGTAGGGGGGCTAAACAGCCCCAGCATTTT
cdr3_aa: CASSGRGAKQPQHF

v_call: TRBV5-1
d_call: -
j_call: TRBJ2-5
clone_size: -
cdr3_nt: TGCGCCAGCAGCCCCAGTGGGCGAAAGACCCAGTACTTC
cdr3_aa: CASSPSGRKTQYF

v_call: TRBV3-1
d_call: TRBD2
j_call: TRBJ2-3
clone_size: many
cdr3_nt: TGTGCCAGCAGCCTTAGCGGGAGATCGGATACGCAGTATTTT
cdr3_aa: CASSLSGRSDTQYF

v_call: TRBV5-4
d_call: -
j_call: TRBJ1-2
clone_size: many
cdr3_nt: TGTGCCAGCGGAGGGCCTAACTATGGCTACACCTTC
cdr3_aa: CASGGPNYGYTF

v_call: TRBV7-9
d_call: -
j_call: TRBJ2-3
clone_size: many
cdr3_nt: TGTGCCAGCAGCCTAGAATCAGATACGCAGTATTTT
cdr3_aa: CASSLESDTQYF

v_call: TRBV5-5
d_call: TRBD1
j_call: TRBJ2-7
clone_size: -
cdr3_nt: TGTGCCAGCAGCGCCGGGACAGGACTATTCTTCGAGCAGTACTTC
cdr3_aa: CASSAGTGLFFEQYF

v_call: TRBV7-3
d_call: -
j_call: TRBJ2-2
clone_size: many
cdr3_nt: TGTGCCAGCAGCTTAGGCAGCGCGAACACCGGGGAGCTGTTTTTT
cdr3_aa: CASSLGSANTGELFF

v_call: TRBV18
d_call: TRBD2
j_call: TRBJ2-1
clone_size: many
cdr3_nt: TGTGCCAGCTCACTTTCATGGACTAGCGGGAGCGATGAGCAGTTCTTC
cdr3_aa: CASSLSWTSGSDEQFF

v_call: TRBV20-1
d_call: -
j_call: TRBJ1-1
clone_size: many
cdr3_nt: TGCAGTGCTCTTGACCCCCTTAACACTGAAGCTTTCTTT
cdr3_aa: CSALDPLNTEAFF

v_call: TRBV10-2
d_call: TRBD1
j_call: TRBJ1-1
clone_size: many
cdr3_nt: TGCGCCAGTCGAGCTCGGACAGGGAGGGCGAAAGCTTTCTTT
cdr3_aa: CASRARTGRAKAFF

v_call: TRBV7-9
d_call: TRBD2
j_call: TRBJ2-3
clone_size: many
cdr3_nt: TGTGCCAGCAGCTTAGGGGGTAGCGGGAGTAGAACAGATACGCAGTATTTT
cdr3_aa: CASSLGGSGSRTDTQYF

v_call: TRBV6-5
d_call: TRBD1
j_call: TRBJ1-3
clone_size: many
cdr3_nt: TGTGCCAGCAGTTCCTCGGACAGGGGAGGAAACACCATATATTTT
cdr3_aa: CASSSSDRGGNTIYF

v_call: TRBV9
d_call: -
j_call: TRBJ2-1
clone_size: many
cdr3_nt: TGTGCCAGCAGCACCGGACTTCCAAATGAGCAGTTCTTC
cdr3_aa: CASSTGLPNEQFF

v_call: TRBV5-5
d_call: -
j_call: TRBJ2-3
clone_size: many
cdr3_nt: TGTGCCAGCAGCTTGGGGGGGAGGAACACAGATACGCAGTATTTT
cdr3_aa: CASSLGGRNTDTQYF

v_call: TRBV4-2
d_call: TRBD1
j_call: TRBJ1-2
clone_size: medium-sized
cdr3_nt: TGTGCCAGCAGCCAAGTAGCGGGGGACAGGGGGAATGGCTACACCTTC
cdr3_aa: CASSQVAGDRGNGYTF

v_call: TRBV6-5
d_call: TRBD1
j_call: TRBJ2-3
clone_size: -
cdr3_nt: TGTGCCAGCAGTTACCCCCCAGGGGGTAGCACAGATACGCAGTATTTT
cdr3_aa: CASSYPPGGSTDTQYF

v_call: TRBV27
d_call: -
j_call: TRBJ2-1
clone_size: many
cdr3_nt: TGTGCCAGCAGTTTAGGTACCTGGGGGTACGATGAGCAGTTCTTC
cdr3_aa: CASSLGTWGYDEQFF

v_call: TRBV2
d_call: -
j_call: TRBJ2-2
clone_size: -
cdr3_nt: TGTGCCAGCAGAAACACCGGGGAGCTGTTTTTT
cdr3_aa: CASRNTGELFF

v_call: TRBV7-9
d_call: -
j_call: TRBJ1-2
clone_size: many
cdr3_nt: TGTGCCAGCAGCCCGGACAGCTACTATGGCTACACCTTC
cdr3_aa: CASSPDSYYGYTF

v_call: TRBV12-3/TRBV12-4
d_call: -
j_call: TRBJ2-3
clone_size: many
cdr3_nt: TGTGCCAGCAGTCGCGGCCTTGCTGGCACAGATACGCAGTATTTT
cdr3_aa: CASSRGLAGTDTQYF

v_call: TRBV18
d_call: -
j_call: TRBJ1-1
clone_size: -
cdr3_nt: TGTGCCAGCTCACCACAGGGGGTGATGGTTTTGGGAAACACTGAAGCTTTCTTT
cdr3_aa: CASSPQGVMVLGNTEAFF

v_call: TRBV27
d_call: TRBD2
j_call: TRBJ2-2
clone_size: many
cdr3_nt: TGTGCCAGCAGTTTGCAGCGGGGGGCCGGAGGGGAGCTGTTTTTT
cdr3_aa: CASSLQRGAGGELFF

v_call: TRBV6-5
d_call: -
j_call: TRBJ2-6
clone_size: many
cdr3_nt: TGTGCCAGCACTCTATCCCCATGGGCCAACGTCCTGACTTTC
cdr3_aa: CASTLSPWANVLTF

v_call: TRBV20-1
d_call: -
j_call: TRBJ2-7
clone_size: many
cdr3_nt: TGCAGTGCTAGTGGTCCCTACGAGCAGTACTTC
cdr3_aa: CSASGPYEQYF

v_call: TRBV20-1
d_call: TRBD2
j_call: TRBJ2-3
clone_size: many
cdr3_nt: TGCAGTGCTAGCCGTAGCGGGGTTCGCACAGATACGCAGTATTTT
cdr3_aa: CSASRSGVRTDTQYF

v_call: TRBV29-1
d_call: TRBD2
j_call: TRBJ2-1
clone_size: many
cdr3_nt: TGCAGCGTTGCCCCCACTAGCGGATCCTTTCGGGAGCAGTTCTTC
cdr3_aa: CSVAPTSGSFREQFF